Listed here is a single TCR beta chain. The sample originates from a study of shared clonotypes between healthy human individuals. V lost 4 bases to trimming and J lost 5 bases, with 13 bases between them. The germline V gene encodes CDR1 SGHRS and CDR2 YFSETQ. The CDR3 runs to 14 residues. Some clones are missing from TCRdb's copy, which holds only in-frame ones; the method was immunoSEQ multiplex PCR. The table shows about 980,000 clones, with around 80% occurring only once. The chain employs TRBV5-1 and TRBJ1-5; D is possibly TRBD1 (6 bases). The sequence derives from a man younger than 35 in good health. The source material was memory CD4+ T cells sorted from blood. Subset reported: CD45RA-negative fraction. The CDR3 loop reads CASSPGQIDQPQHF. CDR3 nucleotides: TGCGCCAGCAGCCCGGGACAAATTGATCAGCCCCAGCATTTT.